The 22 T cell receptor beta chains below all came from one sample that was sequenced in a study of T cells in Graves' hyperthyroidism and ophthalmopathy. The TCR beta CDR3 regions underwent amplification using RNA transcripts as the source. The study used the HTBI primer set for a first-round RT-PCR of the TCR CDR3. TCRdb re-analysed the multiplex PCR reads in MiXCR, keeping a single row per CDR3 protein. The sample includes 310,000 or so distinct CDR3 sequences, 15% to 20% of them seen just once. Sequenced sample: blood. Receptors originate from an older woman with Graves' ophthalmopathy.

This clonotype has at least ten counts. This chain connects TRBV7-2 to TRBJ2-5; D may be TRBD2 (7 bases). Germline-derived CDR1 and CDR2 are SGHTA and FQGNSA. V lost 5 bases, J lost 2 bases, and 12 bases lay in between. The CDR3 has 14 residues. The CDR3: CASSAGAVQETQYF. CDR3 DNA sequence: TGTGCCAGCAGCGCGGGGGCGGTGCAAGAGACCCAGTACTTC. Drawing the rest from reference TRBV7-2 and TRBJ2-5, the complete variable domain is GAGVSQSPSNKVTEKGKDVELRCDPISGHTALYWYRQSLGQGLEFLIYFQGNSAPDKSGLPSDRFSAERTGGSVSTLTIQRTQQEDSAVYLCASSAGAVQETQYFGPGTRLLVL.

The sample holds many counts of this clonotype. V gene TRBV3-1 combines with J gene TRBJ1-2, with D maybe TRBD1 (5 bases). The CDR3 is 13 residues long. Deletions cut 7 bases from V and 6 bases from J, with 15 bases between. Germline CDR1 LGHDT, CDR2 YNNKEL (reference sequence). Here the CDR3 DNA reads TGTGCCAGCACAGAGGGCAGGGATGATGGCTACACCTTC. The encoded protein is CASTEGRDDGYTF.

This sequence joins TRBV5-1 and TRBJ2-5; no clear D. The germline V gene has CDR1 SGHRS and CDR2 YFSETQ. This CDR3 has 14 amino acids. Trimming shortened V by 4 bases and J by 2 bases, and 12 bases separated the two germline ends. In nucleotides, the CDR3 is TGCGCCAGCAGCCTCAGACCGATGCAAGAGACCCAGTACTTC. Protein: CASSLRPMQETQYF.

This rearrangement joins TRBV28 to TRBJ2-1; 14 bases map to TRBD2. Trimming took 5 bases from V and 0 from J; bases not matched to a gene: 18. This CDR3 has 22 amino acids. The V gene's germline CDR1 is MDHEN and CDR2 SYDVKM. CDR3 residues: CASSPRLGTSGRGKRSYNEQFF. The CDR3, as DNA: TGTGCCAGCAGTCCGCGGTTGGGGACTAGCGGGAGAGGCAAGCGCTCCTACAATGAGCAGTTCTTC.

The chain couples TRBV20-1 to TRBJ2-1; 7 bases are a match to TRBD2. CDR3 length: 14 residues. Germline assignment: CDR1 DFQATT and CDR2 SNEGSKA (reference sequence). Losses at the gene ends were 6 bases for V and 7 bases for J; bases not matched to a gene: 12. CDR3 nucleotide sequence: TGCAGTGCCCGAGCGAGCGGGAAACGGAATGAGCAGTTCTTC. Translation: CSARASGKRNEQFF.

The gene calls are TRBV27 and TRBJ2-1; D tentatively reads TRBD1 or TRBD2 (6 bases each). This CDR3 contains 15 residues. Looked up from germline, CDR1 is MNHEY and CDR2 is SMNVEV (reference sequence). Trimming shortened V by 4 bases and J by 4 bases, and 14 bases separated the two germline ends. The CDR3 nucleotides read TGTGCCAGCAGTTGGGGGGCGCAGGGGTACAATGAGCAGTTCTTC. Encoded protein: CASSWGAQGYNEQFF.

This clonotype was seen just once. The V gene is TRBV19, the J gene TRBJ1-2, with a possible D match to TRBD1 (6 bases). The CDR3 is made up of 13 amino acids. The V end lost 0 bases, the J end lost 6 bases, and 8 bases lay between the germline ends. CDR1 is LNHDA and CDR2 is SQIVND in the germline V gene (reference sequence). In DNA form, the CDR3 reads TGTGCCAGTAGTATAGAGGACAGTAATGGCTACACCTTC. Its protein product is CASSIEDSNGYTF.

This chain joins TRBV12-3 or TRBV12-4 and TRBJ2-3, with 9 positions matching TRBD2. The CDR3 covers 14 residues. V gave up 4 bases and J gave up 14 bases; unmatched junction bases: 13. CDR3: CASSSALTSGEAYF. CDR3 sequence (DNA): TGTGCCAGCAGTTCCGCCCTGACTAGCGGAGAGGCGTATTTT.

The table lists this clonotype with a few counts. V is TRBV20-1 and J is TRBJ2-7, with D hard to call. The CDR3 is made up of 13 amino acids. Between the trimmed V and J ends, which lost 3 bases and 0 bases, there was a span of 9 bases. In germline, CDR1 is DFQATT, CDR2 SNEGSKA (reference sequence). The CDR3 spells CSASRTDSYEQYF. CDR3 in DNA: TGCAGTGCTAGTAGGACGGACTCCTACGAGCAGTACTTC.

The rearrangement links TRBV7-9 to TRBJ2-4; a possible D gene is TRBD2 (6 bases). The CDR3 covers 13 residues. The V gene's germline CDR1 is SEHNR and CDR2 FQNEAQ (reference sequence). V was cut by 6 bases and J by 8 bases, with 14 bases left in between. CDR3 sequence reads: CASRGTPGDIQYF. Here the CDR3 DNA reads TGTGCCAGCAGAGGGACGCCGGGGGACATTCAGTACTTC.

This clonotype was detected ten times or more. This sequence joins TRBV6-5 and TRBJ1-5, with unresolved D. The CDR3 consists of 15 residues. In germline, CDR1 is MNHEY, CDR2 SVGAGI. The V and J ends lost 0 bases and 1 base respectively, with 7 bases between them. CDR3 coding DNA: TGTGCCAGCAGTTACTCGATGGGAAGCAATCAGCCCCAGCATTTT. Translating it yields CASSYSMGSNQPQHF.

In its sample, this clonotype was seen many times. The V and J genes are TRBV20-1 and TRBJ2-7; weak D call: TRBD1 (5 bases). The CDR3 has 13 residues. The ends were cut back, 4 bases at V and 5 bases at J, with 15 bases in the middle. Germline V gives CDR1 DFQATT, CDR2 SNEGSKA (reference sequence). CDR3 protein: CSAIADTGNEQYF. CDR3 coding DNA: TGCAGTGCTATCGCGGACACCGGTAACGAGCAGTACTTC.

The table lists this clonotype with many counts. In nucleotides, the CDR3 is TGCAGCGTCCAGGGGGCCCGTGAGCAGTTCTTC. It yields the protein CSVQGAREQFF. V usage is TRBV29-1 and J usage is TRBJ2-1, with 8 positions matching TRBD1. Germline loops: CDR1 SQVTM, CDR2 ANQGSEA. J was trimmed by 9 bases and V by 6 bases; bases with no gene match: 4. The CDR3 is 11 residues long.

The chain is built from TRBV6-2 or TRBV6-3 and TRBJ2-7; 7 nucleotides match TRBD1. CDR1 and CDR2 (germline): MNHEY, SVGEGT. The CDR3 sequence is 16 residues long. The ends lost 6 bases at V and 3 bases at J; junction bases unmatched: 14. CDR3 in amino acids: CASSLRDSKPLYEQYF. CDR3 nucleotide sequence: TGTGCCAGCAGCCTCCGGGACAGTAAACCCCTCTACGAGCAGTACTTC.

Only a few counts were recorded for this clonotype. The chain combines TRBV4-2 with TRBJ1-1; D possibly corresponds to TRBD1 (6 bases). V was pared by 0 bases and J by 5 bases, with 10 bases between. Germline assignment: CDR1 LGHNA and CDR2 YNFKEQ. This CDR3 spans 14 amino acids. CDR3 in amino acids: CASSQEGGRTEAFF. The CDR3 DNA reads as TGTGCCAGCAGCCAAGAAGGGGGGAGGACTGAAGCTTTCTTT.

The V call is TRBV12-3 or TRBV12-4, the J call TRBJ1-5; no firm D call. With 8 bases removed from V and 2 bases from J, the gap between germline ends came to 10 bases. The CDR3 runs 13 residues. The CDR3 protein is CASGGWGNQPQHF. The CDR3 DNA follows: TGTGCCAGCGGAGGGTGGGGCAATCAGCCCCAGCATTTT.

This clonotype has only a few counts. The V gene is TRBV5-1, the J gene TRBJ2-5; tentatively, D is TRBD1 (6 bases). The CDR3 runs 17 residues. The germline V gene encodes CDR1 SGHRS and CDR2 YFSETQ. V was cut by 4 bases and J by 5 bases, with 24 bases left in between. The CDR3: CASSNLGTPGWMETQYF. CDR3 nucleotides: TGCGCCAGCAGCAACCTCGGGACACCGGGGTGGATGGAGACCCAGTACTTC.

This clonotype showed up many times. V gene TRBV29-1 combines with J gene TRBJ2-7; 8 bases match TRBD2. V lost 6 bases, J lost 0 bases, and 16 bases stayed unmatched. The CDR3 covers 17 residues. Germline assignment: CDR1 SQVTM and CDR2 ANQGSEA. The CDR3 is CSVGVMSSGLISYEQYF. CDR3 bases: TGCAGCGTGGGGGTAATGTCTAGCGGGCTTATCTCCTACGAGCAGTACTTC.

V and J are TRBV19 and TRBJ1-2; D may be TRBD1 (6 bases). The CDR3 contains 14 residues. Per the germline V gene, CDR1 is LNHDA and CDR2 is SQIVND (reference sequence). V lost 3 bases, J lost 4 bases, and 12 bases lay in between. CDR3 region: CASSIWGAGYGYTF. The CDR3 DNA sequence: TGTGCCAGTAGTATCTGGGGGGCCGGCTATGGCTACACCTTC.

This clonotype was detected many times. The rearrangement uses TRBV20-1 and TRBJ2-5, with 9 bases lining up with TRBD2. Per germline, CDR1 DFQATT and CDR2 SNEGSKA (reference sequence). Germline trimming cut 6 bases from V and 5 bases from J; bases unmatched to any gene: 10. This CDR3 region has 14 residues. As DNA, the CDR3 is TGCAGTGCCTTTGGGACTAGCCTCGCGGAGACCCAGTACTTC. Protein sequence: CSAFGTSLAETQYF.

This clonotype was counted ten times or more. This chain links TRBV20-1 with TRBJ2-5; a possible D gene is TRBD2 (7 bases). Trimming left V 5 bases short and J 5 bases short, with 15 bases between. Germline V lookup: CDR1 DFQATT, CDR2 SNEGSKA (reference sequence). The CDR3 is made up of 13 amino acids. The CDR3 sequence is CSAGGGSPETQYF. The CDR3 coding sequence is TGCAGTGCTGGGGGCGGGAGTCCCGAGACCCAGTACTTC.

This clonotype was counted at least ten times. The J gene is TRBJ1-6, the V gene TRBV20-1, with 10 bases identical to TRBD1. The length of the CDR3 is 16 residues. V lost 5 bases and J lost 4; bases outside the gene matches: 8. Germline V lookup: CDR1 DFQATT, CDR2 SNEGSKA (reference sequence). The CDR3 DNA follows: TGCAGTGCTCCATCCGGGACAGGGGTGTATAATTCACCCCTCCACTTT. Translated: CSAPSGTGVYNSPLHF.